Detailed here is one T cell receptor (beta chain). Its target is not known. The data are from a study of Ad26.COV2.S vaccination and SARS-CoV-2 variants. The protocol was immunoSEQ multiplex PCR, while the TCRdb copy is restricted to in-frame clones and leaves out a portion. The profile covers about 410,000 clones, with approximately 91% appearing a single time and 3.5% taken by the ten largest. Treatment reported: some 20 received Ad26.COV2.S at low or high dose, single or two shots; several received placebo; per-sample allocation not given. Specimen acquisition occurred on day 63 following the initial vaccine or placebo injection. A Boston donor was an adult aged 18-55 years. An Ad26 vector was used to express Wuhan-strain SARS-CoV-2 spike as the vaccine. Study-wide findings and caveats: Researchers reported similar non-spike TCR breadth in vaccine and placebo recipients.

From germline, CDR1 is SNHLY and CDR2 FYNNEI. This CDR3 spans 12 amino acids. The germline V and J ends were trimmed by 2 bases and 7 bases, with 8 bases remaining between them. The chain joins TRBV2 to TRBJ2-5, with unresolved D. Source: peripheral blood, taken in a trial of Ad26.COV2.S vaccine versus placebo. This receptor was obtained from a person between 18 and 65 years old who received the Ad26.COV2.S COVID-19 vaccine or a placebo. CDR3 protein: CASSEYVGTQYF. The CDR3 DNA reads TGTGCCAGCAGTGAATATGTCGGGACCCAGTACTTC.